This TCR beta chain was captured by sequencing in a study of blood T cell repertoires in COVID-19. Produced via immunoSEQ multiplex PCR; TCRdb's table is partial and in-frame only. The profile covers over 250,000 clones, with 88% appearing a single time and 0.95% to 1% taken by the ten largest. The ends were cut back, 5 bases at V and 2 bases at J, with 24 bases in the middle. The CDR3 has 18 residues. Germline V gives CDR1 WNHNN, CDR2 SYGVQD (reference sequence). The sequencing sample was made of peripheral blood. The clonotype comes from a woman aged 40 to 55 who had recovered from COVID-19. This sequence joins TRBV10-1 and TRBJ1-1; no firm D call. The CDR3 DNA sequence: TGCGCCAGCAGTCCCTTAGGAGCTCCTACCTACCGTAACACTGAAGCTTTCTTT. It yields the protein CASSPLGAPTYRNTEAFF.